This T cell receptor (beta chain) originates from a study of blood T cells in healthy people across ages (dated by TCRdb to 2014 to 2015). The study in broad terms: Template switching captured roughly one uniquely barcoded TCR beta cDNA molecule per two T cells in model experiments. For two donors (one aged 18 to 30 and one aged 80 or older), the study analyzed two additional independent replicas of 1 million unique cDNA reads from the same blood draw. The donors were divided into four age groups: young (average approximately 17 years), middle-aged (over 35), aged (under 70) and long-lived (about 79). The study measured age-related changes in TCR beta repertoire diversity using deep sequencing normalized with unique cDNA molecular identifiers. To avoid experimental bias, donors of different ages were spread randomly across the sequencing lanes. Findings and caveats that apply to the study as a whole: As age increased, observed TCR beta diversity per million T cells dropped in a roughly linear way, and a significant reduction was already evident by age 40. Because the CMV infection status of the donors was unknown, age-related changes in expanded clonotypes may potentially have been confounded. Conclusive comparison of naive and antigen-experienced compartments was prevented by the profiling of bulk unsorted PBMCs. Compared with the aged group, the long-lived group had more naive CD4+ T cells, fewer expanded clones and increased TCR diversity, suggesting age selection. Estimates of total diversity based on one million sequenced T cells were considered lower bounds and underestimates. There was a strong correlation between observed TCR beta diversity and the percentage of naive T cells measured by flow cytometry.

The donors were roughly 39 Caucasian individuals from Russia, aged 6 to 90 years, who were systemically healthy. Around 10 milliliters of peripheral blood were collected from each donor into EDTA-treated Vacutainer tubes. Ficoll-Paque density-gradient centrifugation was used to isolate PBMCs, with at least 6 million per sample. Trizol reagent was used to extract total RNA from PBMCs, with at least 6 micrograms per sample. Naive CD45RAhigh/CD27high T cell percentages were measured by flow cytometry on a PBMC aliquot from every donor. On this clonotype itself: There is no known antigen for this receptor. One end of the junction is discordant with germline, which a read error may explain.

The germline V gene gives CDR1 as MGHDK and CDR2 as SYGVNS. CDR3 length: 17 amino acids, cysteine to phenylalanine. The kept DNA is CDR3 alone, 51 bases in frame from the first base. The method was 5' RACE. These reads were obtained on an Illumina HiSeq 2500. The second PCR ran for roughly 7 to 11 cycles and used a J-beta primer mix along with a sample-barcoded 5' primer. A template-switch 5' adaptor carrying 12 random nucleotides introduced a unique molecular identifier onto each TCR beta cDNA molecule. At least 2.5 million CDR3-containing paired-end reads were obtained from each sample. All of the RNA was converted into first-strand cDNA using the Mint cDNA synthesis kit, with a TRBC-specific oligonucleotide serving as the primer. Following uracil-DNA glycosylase treatment, all cDNA underwent a first 18-cycle PCR with the universal primers M1SS and BC2_uni_R. The source study handled its data this way. For normalization, 1 million high-quality reads were randomly selected from each sample, with every read carrying a distinct molecular identifier. Instead of being binned into consensus sequences, reads that shared molecular identifiers were thrown out. MiTCR, set to a Q25 quality threshold and the strictest error-elimination algorithm, was used for CDR3 identification, clonotype clustering and error correction. A nonparametric unseen species model with Euler transformation was used to estimate a lower bound on total TCR beta diversity. The public reads were reanalyzed by TCRdb: fastp trimming at Q25, MiXCR alignment, in-frame beta chains only. CDR3 protein duplicates are merged, each entry listing the most common genes and DNA. These V and J calls originate from TCRdb's pipeline instead of the authors' own analysis. A total of about 680,000 distinct CDR3 sequences appear in this sample, 49% of them only once. The ten top clones hold roughly 31% of the sample.

The TCR originated in a woman aged 55-75 years in good health. The V and J segments used are TRBV25-1 and TRBJ2-3, with 7 junctional bases fitting TRBD2. Sequences were obtained from blood. CDR3 sequence: CASSECEREVLTGTQYF. The DNA is TGTGCCAGCAGTGAATGTGAGCGGGAAGTTCTCACAGGTACGCAGTATTTT.